This T cell receptor beta chain was recovered during a study of cytomegalovirus exposure and HLA in healthy donors. As regards this clone: Its antigen is currently unknown.

Findings and caveats of the study: A classifier reportedly called cytomegalovirus status with high sensitivity and specificity. Researchers catalogued under 200 TCR beta chains as cytomegalovirus-associated. According to a subsequent analysis, TCR clusters identified in the first cohort showed a tendency to co-occur across the approximately 130 validation repertoires. Specificity for CMV antigens was confirmed in vitro for a few of the CMV-associated chains.

With 0 bases removed from V and 5 bases from J, the gap between germline ends came to 10 bases. The CDR3 spans 14 residues. CDR1 and CDR2 (germline): LGHNT, FRNRAP. Profiled with immunoSEQ multiplex PCR; TCRdb holds only in-frame clones, not every one. The sample has around 130,000 clones, about 83% seen once. The sample consisted of PBMCs. This rearrangement joins TRBV12-5 to TRBJ2-5, with D uncertain. The clonotype was recovered from a woman aged 25 to 45 in good health and CMV-seronegative. This chain's CDR3 is CASGLVGKPETQYF. The CDR3 DNA follows: TGTGCTAGTGGTTTGGTGGGCAAGCCTGAGACCCAGTACTTC.